This T cell receptor beta chain derives from a study of T cell responses to AZD1222 COVID-19 vaccine. This clone was found once. Method: immunoSEQ multiplex PCR; TCRdb's copy keeps in-frame clones and lacks some. The sample carries about 140,000 clones, 85% to 90% recorded once. V lost 0 bases and J 0 bases, leaving 6 bases between the germline ends. The CDR3 contains 14 residues. Looked up from germline, CDR1 is SGHRS and CDR2 is YFSETQ. This clonotype was sampled from an adult in good health. V and J are TRBV5-1 and TRBJ1-2; D possibly corresponds to TRBD1 (5 bases). The sample here was peripheral blood, taken on day 0 of AZD1222 vaccination. The CDR3 sequence is CASSLVQANYGYTF. CDR3 DNA sequence: TGCGCCAGCAGCTTGGTACAGGCTAACTATGGCTACACCTTC.